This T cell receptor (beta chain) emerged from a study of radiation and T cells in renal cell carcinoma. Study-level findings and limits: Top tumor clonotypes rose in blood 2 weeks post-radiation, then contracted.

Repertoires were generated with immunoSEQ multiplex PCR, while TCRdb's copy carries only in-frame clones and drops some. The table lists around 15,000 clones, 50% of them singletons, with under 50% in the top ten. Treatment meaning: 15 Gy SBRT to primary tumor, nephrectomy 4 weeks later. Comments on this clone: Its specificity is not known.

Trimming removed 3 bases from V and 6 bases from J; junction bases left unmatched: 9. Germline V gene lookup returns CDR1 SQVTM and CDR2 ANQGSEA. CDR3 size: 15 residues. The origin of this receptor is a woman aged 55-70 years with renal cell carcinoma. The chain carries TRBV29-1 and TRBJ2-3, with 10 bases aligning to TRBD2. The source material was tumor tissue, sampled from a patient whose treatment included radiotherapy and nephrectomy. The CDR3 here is CSVEGAGGMLDTQYF. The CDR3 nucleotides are TGCAGCGTTGAGGGAGCGGGAGGGATGTTGGATACGCAGTATTTT.